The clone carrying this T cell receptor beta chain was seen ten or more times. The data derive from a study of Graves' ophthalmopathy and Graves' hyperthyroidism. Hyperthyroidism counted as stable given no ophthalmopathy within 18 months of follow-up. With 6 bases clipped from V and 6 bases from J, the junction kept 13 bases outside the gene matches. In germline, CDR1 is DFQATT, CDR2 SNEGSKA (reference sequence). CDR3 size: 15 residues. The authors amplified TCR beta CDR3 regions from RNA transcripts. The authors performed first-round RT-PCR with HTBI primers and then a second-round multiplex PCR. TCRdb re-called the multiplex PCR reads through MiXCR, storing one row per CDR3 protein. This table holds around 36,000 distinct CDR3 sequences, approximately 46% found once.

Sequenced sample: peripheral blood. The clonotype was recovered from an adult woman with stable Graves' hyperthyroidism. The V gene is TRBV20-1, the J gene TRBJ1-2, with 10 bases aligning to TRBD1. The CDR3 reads CSAPNTDRGLDGYTF. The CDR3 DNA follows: TGCAGTGCCCCCAACACGGACAGGGGGTTGGATGGCTACACCTTC.